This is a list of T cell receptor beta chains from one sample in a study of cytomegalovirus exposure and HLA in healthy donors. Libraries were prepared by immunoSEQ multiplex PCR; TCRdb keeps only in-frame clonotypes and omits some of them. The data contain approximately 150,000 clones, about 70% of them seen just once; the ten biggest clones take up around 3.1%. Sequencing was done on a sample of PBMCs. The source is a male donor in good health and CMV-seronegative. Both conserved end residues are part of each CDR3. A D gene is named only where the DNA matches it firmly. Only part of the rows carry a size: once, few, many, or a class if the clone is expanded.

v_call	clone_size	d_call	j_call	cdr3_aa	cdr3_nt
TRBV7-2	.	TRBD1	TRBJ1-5	CASSPPGGPGQPQHF	TGTGCCAGCAGCCCACCAGGGGGGCCCGGTCAGCCCCAGCATTTT
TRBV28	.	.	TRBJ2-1	CASNRQAPYNEQFF	TGTGCCAGCAATCGACAGGCCCCCTACAATGAGCAGTTCTTC
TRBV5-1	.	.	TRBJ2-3	CASSPGSSGTDTQYF	TGCGCCAGCAGCCCCGGCTCTAGCGGCACAGATACGCAGTATTTT
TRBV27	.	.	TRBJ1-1	CASSLLGRGRGNTEAFF	TGTGCCAGCAGCCTCCTTGGCAGGGGCCGTGGGAACACTGAAGCTTTCTTT
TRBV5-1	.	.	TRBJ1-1	CASSETGELEAFF	TGCGCCAGCAGCGAAACAGGAGAACTTGAAGCTTTCTTT
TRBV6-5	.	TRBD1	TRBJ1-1	CASRPSGTGVPEAFF	TGTGCCAGCAGGCCGTCGGGGACAGGGGTCCCTGAAGCTTTCTTT
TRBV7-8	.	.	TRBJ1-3	CASSLGGVNSGNTIYF	TGTGCCAGCAGCTTAGGAGGCGTCAACTCTGGAAACACCATATATTTT
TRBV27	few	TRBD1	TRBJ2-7	CASSHGTGAYEQYF	TGTGCCAGCAGCCACGGGACAGGGGCCTACGAGCAGTACTTC
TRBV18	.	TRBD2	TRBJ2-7	CASSPTSGSNEQYF	TGTGCCAGCTCACCAACTAGCGGGAGCAACGAGCAGTACTTC
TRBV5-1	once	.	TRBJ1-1	CASSRPLEAFF	TGCGCCAGCAGCCGTCCCCTTGAAGCTTTCTTT
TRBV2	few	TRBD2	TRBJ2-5	CASRLGGQETQYF	TGTGCCAGCCGGCTCGGGGGGCAAGAGACCCAGTACTTC
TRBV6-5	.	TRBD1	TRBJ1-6	CASSYRPTGDSPLHF	TGTGCCAGCAGTTACCGCCCAACAGGGGACTCACCCCTCCACTTT
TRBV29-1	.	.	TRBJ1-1	CSVEVDLESGEAFF	TGCAGCGTTGAAGTAGATTTGGAGTCCGGCGAAGCTTTCTTT
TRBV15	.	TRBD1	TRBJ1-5	CATSTDRGNQPQHF	TGTGCCACCAGCACGGACAGGGGTAATCAGCCCCAGCATTTT
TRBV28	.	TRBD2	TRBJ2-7	CASSLVAGGQTYEQYF	TGTGCCAGCAGTTTAGTGGCGGGAGGCCAAACCTACGAGCAGTACTTC
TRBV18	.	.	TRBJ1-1	CASSPRRDTLNTEAFF	TGTGCCAGCTCACCACGACGAGACACGTTGAACACTGAAGCTTTCTTT
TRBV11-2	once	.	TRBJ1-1	CASSFQGNTEAFF	TGTGCCAGCAGCTTCCAGGGGAACACTGAAGCTTTCTTT
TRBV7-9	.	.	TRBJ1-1	CASSSPGGATIEAFF	TGTGCCAGCAGCTCGCCGGGGGGGGCGACAATTGAAGCTTTCTTT
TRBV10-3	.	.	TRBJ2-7	CAISGGTEAYEQYF	TGTGCCATCAGTGGCGGGACAGAGGCCTACGAGCAGTACTTC
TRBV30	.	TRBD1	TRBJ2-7	CAWAPGTGSYEQYF	TGTGCCTGGGCCCCCGGGACAGGGTCGTACGAGCAGTACTTC
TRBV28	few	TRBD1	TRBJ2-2	CASSWGTGRYNTGELFF	TGTGCCAGCAGTTGGGGGACAGGGCGGTATAACACCGGGGAGCTGTTTTTT
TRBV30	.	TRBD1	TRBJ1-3	CAWRTQGGNTIYF	TGTGCCTGGAGAACACAGGGGGGAAACACCATATATTTT
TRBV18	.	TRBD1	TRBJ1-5	CASSPPGGSGNQPQHF	TGTGCCAGCTCACCGCCAGGGGGCAGCGGAAATCAGCCCCAGCATTTT
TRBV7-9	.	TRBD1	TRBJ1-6	CASSLGAGGLSPLHF	TGTGCCAGCAGCTTAGGAGCAGGGGGCCTTTCACCCCTCCACTTT
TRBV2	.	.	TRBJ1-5	CASSGIRGYQPQHF	TGTGCCAGCAGTGGTATTCGAGGATACCAGCCCCAGCATTTT
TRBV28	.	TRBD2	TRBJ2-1	CASSGGGPLVNEQFF	TGTGCCAGCAGTGGGGGGGGACCGTTAGTCAATGAGCAGTTCTTC
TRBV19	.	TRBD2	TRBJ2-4	CASSTGTSGGIQYF	TGTGCCAGTAGCACCGGGACTAGCGGGGGTATTCAGTACTTC
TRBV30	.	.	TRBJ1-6	CAWSAGTSSSPLHF	TGTGCCTGGAGTGCCGGGACATCCTCATCACCCCTCCACTTT
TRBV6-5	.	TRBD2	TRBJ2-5	CASSPGLAQETQYF	TGTGCCAGCAGCCCAGGACTAGCACAAGAGACCCAGTACTTC
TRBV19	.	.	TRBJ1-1	CASSFSGGEAFF	TGTGCCAGTAGTTTTTCCGGGGGAGAGGCTTTCTTT
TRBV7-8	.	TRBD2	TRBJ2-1	CASSPRGGLAGHEQFF	TGTGCCAGCAGCCCTAGGGGAGGACTAGCGGGTCATGAGCAGTTCTTC
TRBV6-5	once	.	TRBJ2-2	CARRLENGELFF	TGTGCCAGGAGACTGGAGAACGGGGAGCTGTTTTTT